The 4 T cell receptor beta chains reported below all come from one sample, sequenced in a study of blood T cell repertoires in COVID-19. Measured with immunoSEQ multiplex PCR; TCRdb has only the in-frame clones, and not every one. The data show approximately 81,000 clones, with 90% to 95% seen just once and roughly 2% held by the top ten. The material sequenced was peripheral blood. All receptors come from a woman in her forties or fifties in a cohort sampled during active COVID-19.

The J gene is TRBJ2-1, the V gene TRBV6-4; 7 bases are shared with TRBD2. From germline, CDR1 is MRHNA and CDR2 SNTAGT. The CDR3 extends over 11 amino acids. Trimming took 2 bases from V and 16 from J; bases not matched to a gene: 5. CDR3 residues: CASSDGSGIFF. CDR3 DNA sequence: TGTGCCAGCAGTGACGGGAGCGGGATCTTCTTC.

This chain links TRBV13 with TRBJ2-5, with 11 bases lining up with TRBD2. The germline gives CDR1 PRHDT, CDR2 FYEKMQ (reference sequence). The CDR3 consists of 19 residues. Trimming removed 4 bases from V and 5 bases from J; junction bases left unmatched: 18. CDR3 sequence reads: CASSSDRPGLAGGEETQYF. Written as DNA, the CDR3 is TGTGCCAGCAGCTCCGACCGACCGGGGCTAGCGGGAGGAGAGGAGACCCAGTACTTC.

The chain joins TRBV5-6 to TRBJ1-2; TRBD1 matches 8 bases. CDR1 SGHDT and CDR2 YYEEEE come from the germline V gene. The V and J ends lost 0 bases and 8 bases, in that order; junction bases with no gene match: 12. This CDR3 region has 16 residues. This CDR3 is CASSLADRGNVRGYTF. Here the CDR3 DNA reads TGTGCCAGCAGCTTGGCCGACAGGGGAAATGTTCGCGGCTACACCTTC.

This clone was found a few times. The J gene is TRBJ1-2, the V gene TRBV5-1; TRBD1 aligns across 9 bases. Looked up from germline, CDR1 is SGHRS and CDR2 is YFSETQ. V trimming: 4 bases; J trimming: 8 bases; junction bases outside the gene matches: 9. This CDR3 is built from 14 residues. The CDR3 loop reads CASSPGQGMWGYTF. The CDR3 DNA reads as TGCGCCAGCAGCCCCGGACAGGGGATGTGGGGCTACACCTTC.